These T cell receptor beta chains were read from a single sample in a study of blood T cell repertoires in COVID-19. Data came from immunoSEQ multiplex PCR; TCRdb stores just in-frame clones and leaves some out. The table lists roughly 290,000 clones, roughly 91% of them singletons, with around 0.88% in the top ten. The sequenced sample was peripheral blood. The receptors come from a man aged 25 to 40 with acute or convalescent COVID-19. Both conserved end residues are part of each CDR3. A D gene is named only where the DNA matches it firmly. Clone size is shown for a subset of rows, as once, few, many or a class of expanded clone.

j_call: TRBJ2-3
clone_size: -
v_call: TRBV20-1
d_call: TRBD2
cdr3_aa: CSASKSGTTDTQYF
cdr3_nt: TGCAGTGCTAGTAAAAGCGGGACCACAGATACGCAGTATTTT

j_call: TRBJ2-2
clone_size: once
v_call: TRBV11-2
d_call: TRBD1
cdr3_aa: CASSRQTGMIAGELFF
cdr3_nt: TGTGCCAGCAGCCGCCAGACAGGGATGATAGCCGGGGAGCTGTTTTTT

j_call: TRBJ1-6
clone_size: -
v_call: TRBV27
d_call: -
cdr3_aa: CASKSSRSSPLHF
cdr3_nt: TGTGCCAGCAAATCTTCACGGTCTTCACCCCTCCACTTT

j_call: TRBJ1-6
clone_size: -
v_call: TRBV27
d_call: TRBD1
cdr3_aa: CASSLSGTVFSPLHF
cdr3_nt: TGTGCCAGCAGTTTATCGGGGACAGTCTTCTCACCCCTCCACTTT

j_call: TRBJ1-3
clone_size: -
v_call: TRBV19
d_call: -
cdr3_aa: CASSLAAEPRPIYF
cdr3_nt: TGTGCCAGTAGCCTGGCTGCCGAGCCCAGGCCCATATATTTT

j_call: TRBJ2-6
clone_size: -
v_call: TRBV5-1
d_call: -
cdr3_aa: CASSLADRPISGANVLTF
cdr3_nt: TGCGCCAGCAGCTTGGCCGACAGGCCAATCTCTGGGGCCAACGTCCTGACTTTC

j_call: TRBJ1-1
clone_size: -
v_call: TRBV2
d_call: TRBD1
cdr3_aa: CASSPSLGTGAEAFF
cdr3_nt: TGTGCCAGCAGTCCCTCTTTGGGGACAGGGGCTGAAGCTTTCTTT

j_call: TRBJ2-2
clone_size: -
v_call: TRBV5-4
d_call: -
cdr3_aa: CASSPVGTGELFF
cdr3_nt: TGTGCCAGCAGCCCGGTCGGCACCGGGGAGCTGTTTTTT

j_call: TRBJ1-6
clone_size: -
v_call: TRBV9
d_call: TRBD1
cdr3_aa: CASSVDPGGAHNSPLHF
cdr3_nt: TGTGCCAGCAGCGTAGATCCAGGGGGCGCGCATAATTCACCCCTCCACTTT

j_call: TRBJ2-7
clone_size: -
v_call: TRBV19
d_call: TRBD1
cdr3_aa: CASSSGTAIHEQYF
cdr3_nt: TGTGCCAGTAGTTCCGGGACAGCGATCCACGAGCAGTACTTC

j_call: TRBJ1-2
clone_size: once
v_call: TRBV4-1
d_call: -
cdr3_aa: CASSQDPQSTYGYTF
cdr3_nt: TGCGCCAGCAGCCAAGATCCCCAGTCGACATATGGCTACACCTTC

j_call: TRBJ1-5
clone_size: -
v_call: TRBV6-4
d_call: -
cdr3_aa: CASSDNLNQPQHF
cdr3_nt: TGTGCCAGCAGTGACAATCTAAATCAGCCCCAGCATTTT

j_call: TRBJ2-5
clone_size: -
v_call: TRBV28
d_call: -
cdr3_aa: CASSFGGAPGGETQYF
cdr3_nt: TGTGCCAGCAGTTTCGGAGGGGCCCCCGGGGGAGAGACCCAGTACTTC

j_call: TRBJ1-2
clone_size: -
v_call: TRBV9
d_call: TRBD1
cdr3_aa: CASSVVEGAVGYTF
cdr3_nt: TGTGCCAGCAGCGTAGTCGAGGGGGCGGTGGGCTACACCTTC

j_call: TRBJ2-1
clone_size: -
v_call: TRBV5-5
d_call: TRBD2
cdr3_aa: CASSSWTSGVEQFF
cdr3_nt: TGTGCCAGCAGCTCCTGGACTAGCGGGGTTGAGCAGTTCTTC

j_call: TRBJ1-4
clone_size: -
v_call: TRBV28
d_call: -
cdr3_aa: CASNRQDVPNEKLFF
cdr3_nt: TGTGCCAGCAATCGACAGGACGTACCTAATGAAAAACTGTTTTTT

j_call: TRBJ2-1
clone_size: -
v_call: TRBV28
d_call: -
cdr3_aa: CASSPPRRGILNEQFF
cdr3_nt: TGTGCCAGCAGTCCCCCGCGGCGGGGTATCCTAAATGAGCAGTTCTTC

j_call: TRBJ2-2
clone_size: -
v_call: TRBV11-3
d_call: -
cdr3_aa: CASSLDRTNTGELFF
cdr3_nt: TGTGCCAGCAGCCTGGACAGAACTAACACCGGGGAGCTGTTTTTT

j_call: TRBJ2-1
clone_size: -
v_call: TRBV6-4
d_call: -
cdr3_aa: CASSDSPPGNRGNEQFF
cdr3_nt: TGTGCCAGCAGTGACTCCCCCCCGGGTAATAGGGGCAATGAGCAGTTCTTC

j_call: TRBJ2-7
clone_size: -
v_call: TRBV27
d_call: TRBD1
cdr3_aa: CASSLGTAIYEQYF
cdr3_nt: TGTGCCAGCAGTTTAGGGACAGCAATATACGAGCAGTACTTC

j_call: TRBJ2-3
clone_size: -
v_call: TRBV5-1
d_call: TRBD2
cdr3_aa: CASSRTSGSSSDTQYF
cdr3_nt: TGCGCCAGCAGCCGGACTAGCGGGAGTAGTTCAGATACGCAGTATTTT

j_call: TRBJ1-2
clone_size: -
v_call: TRBV25-1
d_call: TRBD1
cdr3_aa: CASSEYLTGDGYTF
cdr3_nt: TGTGCCAGCAGTGAATATTTAACAGGGGATGGCTACACCTTC

j_call: TRBJ1-5
clone_size: -
v_call: TRBV5-5
d_call: -
cdr3_aa: CASSSTGRSNQPQHF
cdr3_nt: TGTGCCAGCAGCTCTACGGGTAGGAGCAATCAGCCCCAGCATTTT

j_call: TRBJ1-2
clone_size: -
v_call: TRBV5-1
d_call: -
cdr3_aa: CASSLGSAGGEGYTF
cdr3_nt: TGCGCCAGCAGCTTGGGTTCTGCCGGGGGAGAGGGCTACACCTTC

j_call: TRBJ1-5
clone_size: -
v_call: TRBV2
d_call: TRBD1
cdr3_aa: CASSGTGGKQPQHF
cdr3_nt: TGTGCCAGCAGTGGGACAGGGGGCAAACAGCCCCAGCATTTT

j_call: TRBJ1-2
clone_size: -
v_call: TRBV25-1
d_call: -
cdr3_aa: CASSEYKGVNYGYTF
cdr3_nt: TGTGCCAGCAGTGAATATAAGGGGGTTAACTATGGCTACACCTTC

j_call: TRBJ2-1
clone_size: -
v_call: TRBV25-1
d_call: TRBD2
cdr3_aa: CASSMAGGLEQFF
cdr3_nt: TGTGCCAGCAGTATGGCGGGAGGCTTGGAGCAGTTCTTC

j_call: TRBJ2-1
clone_size: once
v_call: TRBV4-1
d_call: -
cdr3_aa: CASSHHGAGQSYNEQFF
cdr3_nt: TGCGCCAGCAGCCACCATGGAGCGGGACAATCCTACAATGAGCAGTTCTTC

j_call: TRBJ1-4
clone_size: few
v_call: TRBV9
d_call: -
cdr3_aa: CASSVKGEATNEKLFF
cdr3_nt: TGTGCCAGCAGCGTTAAGGGGGAAGCAACTAATGAAAAACTGTTTTTT

j_call: TRBJ1-2
clone_size: -
v_call: TRBV29-1
d_call: TRBD1
cdr3_aa: CSAGGGRNYGYTF
cdr3_nt: TGCAGCGCCGGAGGGGGCAGGAACTATGGCTACACCTTC

j_call: TRBJ1-1
clone_size: -
v_call: TRBV30
d_call: -
cdr3_aa: CAWSVPANPGVFF
cdr3_nt: TGTGCCTGGAGTGTACCAGCGAACCCGGGGGTTTTCTTT

j_call: TRBJ2-3
clone_size: -
v_call: TRBV5-1
d_call: TRBD2
cdr3_aa: CASSFPREGTDTQYF
cdr3_nt: TGCGCCAGCAGCTTCCCCAGGGAGGGGACAGATACGCAGTATTTT

j_call: TRBJ1-3
clone_size: -
v_call: TRBV30
d_call: -
cdr3_aa: CACCGNTIYF
cdr3_nt: TGTGCCTGCTGTGGAAACACCATATATTTT

j_call: TRBJ2-7
clone_size: -
v_call: TRBV7-9
d_call: -
cdr3_aa: CASSPGLSYEQYF
cdr3_nt: TGTGCCAGCAGCCCCGGACTGTCCTACGAGCAGTACTTC

j_call: TRBJ1-1
clone_size: once
v_call: TRBV7-9
d_call: TRBD1
cdr3_aa: CASSLADRATEAFF
cdr3_nt: TGTGCCAGCAGCTTAGCAGACAGGGCCACTGAAGCTTTCTTT

j_call: TRBJ2-5
clone_size: -
v_call: TRBV11-1
d_call: -
cdr3_aa: CASSLASGTRETQYF
cdr3_nt: TGTGCCAGCAGCTTAGCTTCGGGAACGAGGGAGACCCAGTACTTC

j_call: TRBJ1-1
clone_size: -
v_call: TRBV6-5
d_call: -
cdr3_aa: CASRTGYTEAFF
cdr3_nt: TGTGCCAGCAGAACAGGGTACACTGAAGCTTTCTTT

j_call: TRBJ2-3
clone_size: -
v_call: TRBV27
d_call: TRBD2
cdr3_aa: CASRPGLVSTDTQYF
cdr3_nt: TGTGCCAGCAGGCCGGGACTAGTGAGCACAGATACGCAGTATTTT

j_call: TRBJ2-7
clone_size: -
v_call: TRBV6-5
d_call: -
cdr3_aa: CATCKDNLSSYEQYF
cdr3_nt: TGTGCCACCTGCAAGGACAACTTAAGCTCCTACGAGCAGTACTTC

j_call: TRBJ1-2
clone_size: few
v_call: TRBV27
d_call: -
cdr3_aa: CASSSYRTAPGGFVNHGYTF
cdr3_nt: TGTGCCAGCAGTTCTTATCGGACGGCCCCCGGAGGCTTCGTTAACCATGGCTACACCTTC

j_call: TRBJ2-5
clone_size: -
v_call: TRBV9
d_call: -
cdr3_aa: CASTTHGETSETQYF
cdr3_nt: TGTGCCAGCACCACCCACGGGGAGACCTCCGAGACCCAGTACTTC

j_call: TRBJ2-5
clone_size: few
v_call: TRBV4-1
d_call: -
cdr3_aa: CASSHVRETQYF
cdr3_nt: TGCGCCAGCAGCCACGTCAGGGAGACCCAGTACTTC

j_call: TRBJ1-2
clone_size: -
v_call: TRBV24-1
d_call: TRBD1
cdr3_aa: CATSDDRGIYGRYGYTF
cdr3_nt: TGTGCCACCAGTGATGACAGGGGCATTTATGGACGGTATGGCTACACCTTC

j_call: TRBJ2-3
clone_size: few
v_call: TRBV3-1/TRBV3-2
d_call: TRBD2
cdr3_aa: CASSPWGSGAADTQYF
cdr3_nt: TGTGCCAGCAGCCCGTGGGGTAGCGGGGCCGCAGATACGCAGTATTTT

j_call: TRBJ2-2
clone_size: -
v_call: TRBV5-6
d_call: TRBD1
cdr3_aa: CASSPRGRLTNTGELFF
cdr3_nt: TGTGCCAGCAGCCCCAGGGGGCGGTTAACAAACACCGGGGAGCTGTTTTTT

j_call: TRBJ2-1
clone_size: -
v_call: TRBV29-1
d_call: -
cdr3_aa: CSAQNRDGRYNEQFF
cdr3_nt: TGCAGCGCCCAAAACAGGGATGGGCGGTACAATGAGCAGTTCTTC

j_call: TRBJ2-2
clone_size: -
v_call: TRBV9
d_call: -
cdr3_aa: CASQDGGGELFF
cdr3_nt: TGTGCCAGCCAGGACGGGGGCGGGGAGCTGTTTTTT

j_call: TRBJ1-1
clone_size: -
v_call: TRBV10-3
d_call: TRBD1
cdr3_aa: CAISAGQGMNTEAFF
cdr3_nt: TGTGCCATCAGCGCGGGACAGGGTATGAACACTGAAGCTTTCTTT

j_call: TRBJ1-1
clone_size: -
v_call: TRBV9
d_call: -
cdr3_aa: CASSTHHYVGGRNTEAFF
cdr3_nt: TGTGCCAGCAGCACACACCACTACGTGGGAGGAAGGAACACTGAAGCTTTCTTT